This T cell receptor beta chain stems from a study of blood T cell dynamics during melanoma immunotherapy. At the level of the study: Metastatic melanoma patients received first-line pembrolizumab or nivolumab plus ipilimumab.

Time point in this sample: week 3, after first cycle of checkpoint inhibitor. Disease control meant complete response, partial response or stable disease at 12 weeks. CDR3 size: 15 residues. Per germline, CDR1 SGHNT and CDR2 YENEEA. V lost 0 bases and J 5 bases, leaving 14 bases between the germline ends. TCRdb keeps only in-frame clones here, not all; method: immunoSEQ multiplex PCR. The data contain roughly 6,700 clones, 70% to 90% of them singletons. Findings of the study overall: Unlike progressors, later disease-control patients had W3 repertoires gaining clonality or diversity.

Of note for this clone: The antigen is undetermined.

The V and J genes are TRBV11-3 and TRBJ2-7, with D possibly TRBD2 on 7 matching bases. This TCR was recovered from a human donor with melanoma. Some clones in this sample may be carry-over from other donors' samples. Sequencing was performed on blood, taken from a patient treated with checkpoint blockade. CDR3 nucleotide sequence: TGTGCCAGCAGCTTAGAGGGCGGGGGCCTGGACGAGCAGTACTTC. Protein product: CASSLEGGGLDEQYF.